A single sample gave rise to the 28 T cell receptor beta chains below, sequenced in a study of T cells in Graves' hyperthyroidism and ophthalmopathy. Regions amplified from RNA transcripts were the TCR beta CDR3 regions. The study used the HTBI primer set for a first-round RT-PCR of the TCR CDR3. TCRdb itself ran the multiplex PCR reads through MiXCR, one entry per CDR3 protein. The sample lists around 490,000 distinct CDR3 sequences; 15% to 20% were seen once. The specimen sequenced was blood. The receptors originated from a man aged 40-49 years with Graves' ophthalmopathy.

At least ten counts were recorded for this clonotype. At one end, the junction sequence differs from germline, possibly due to a read error. The chain carries TRBV12-3 or TRBV12-4 and TRBJ2-1; 10 bases match TRBD2. The CDR3 extends over 14 amino acids. The CDR3 sequence: CASSLAGASNEQFF. In nucleotides, the CDR3 is TGTGCCAGCAGTCTAGCGGGGGCTTCCAATGAGCAGTTCTTC.

J is TRBJ1-1 and V is TRBV25-1; D perhaps matches TRBD1 (6 bases). The CDR3 spans 14 residues. Germline CDR1 and CDR2: MGHDK and SYGVNS. Trimming left V 2 bases short and J 5 bases short, with 12 bases between. The CDR3 bases are TGTGCCAGCAGTGAAACGCAGGGGCGGACTGAAGCTTTCTTT. This sequence encodes CASSETQGRTEAFF.

Remarks on this clonotype: An end of the junction does not agree with germline; a read error may underlie this. V is TRBV7-9 and J is TRBJ2-3; D is uncertain. Germline V gives CDR1 SEHNR, CDR2 FQNEAQ (reference sequence). CDR3 length equals 10 residues. The CDR3 region has the DNA TGTGCCAGCAGCATAGATACGCAGTATTTT. Its translation: CASSIDTQYF. The variable domain in full, with the rest retrieved from reference TRBV7-9 and TRBJ2-3, is DTGVSQNPRHKITKRGQNVTFRCDPISEHNRLYWYRQTLGQGPEFLTYFQNEAQLEKSRLLSDRFSAERPKGSFSTLEIQRTEQGDSAMYLCASSIDTQYFGPGTRLTVL.

This clonotype was counted between two and nine times. The rearrangement joins TRBV27 to TRBJ2-3, with a tentative D call TRBD2 (6 bases). The V end lost 1 base, the J end lost 1 base, and 15 bases lay between the germline ends. CDR3 length: 17 amino acids. Germline CDR1 and CDR2: MNHEY and SMNVEV (reference sequence). The CDR3 DNA follows: TGTGCCAGCAGTTTATTCCTGCGGGACGGGGGCACAGATACGCAGTATTTT. Translated, it gives CASSLFLRDGGTDTQYF.

The chain combines TRBV20-1 with TRBJ2-7; no clear D. Between the trimmed V and J ends, which lost 1 base and 2 bases, there was a span of 12 bases. The CDR3 loop spans 14 amino acids. CDR1 and CDR2 from the germline V gene are DFQATT and SNEGSKA (reference sequence). The CDR3 bases are TGCAGTGCTAGAGCTGGAGCGAGTCCCTACGAGCAGTACTTC. It encodes CSARAGASPYEQYF.

This clonotype was seen ten or more times. This chain joins TRBV28 and TRBJ2-7; 9 bases match TRBD2. CDR3 length: 14 amino acids. Trimming cost V 6 bases and J 2 bases; bases outside gene matches: 5. The germline CDR1 and CDR2 sequences are MDHEN and SYDVKM. The CDR3 DNA reads TGTGCCAGCAGGCCTAGCGGGGCGACCTACGAGCAGTACTTC. Translating gives CASRPSGATYEQYF.

In this sample, this clonotype turned up a few times. This sequence joins TRBV5-5 and TRBJ1-4; TRBD1 agrees at 11 bases. The J segment lost 10 bases and the V segment lost 3 bases, leaving 8 bases of the junction unmatched. The germline V gene has CDR1 SGHKS and CDR2 YYEKEE (reference sequence). The CDR3 totals 15 residues. Written as DNA, the CDR3 is TGTGCCAGCAGCTCCCATGGGACAGGGGGGAGAAAACTGTTTTTT. Protein: CASSSHGTGGRKLFF.

The chain links TRBV20-1 to TRBJ2-7; D is perhaps TRBD2 (5 bases). Trimming removed 0 bases from V and 6 bases from J, with 15 bases in between. Germline CDR1 DFQATT, CDR2 SNEGSKA (reference sequence). The length of the CDR3 is 14 residues. The CDR3 coding sequence is TGCAGTGCTAGAGATTTCGGGGTATACACCGAGCAGTACTTC. The encoded protein is CSARDFGVYTEQYF.

Points on this clonotype: One junction end disagrees with the germline gene, perhaps due to a read error. The chain joins TRBV10-3 to TRBJ2-5; D gene ambiguous. The CDR3 contains 14 residues. CDR1 ENHRY and CDR2 SYGVKD come from the germline V gene. The DNA for the CDR3 is TGTGCCATCGGTGACCCCCCTCAGCAGGAGACCCAGTACTTC. It is translated as CAIGDPPQQETQYF.

The J gene is TRBJ2-5, the V gene TRBV5-1; 9 nucleotides align to TRBD2. The CDR3 spans 16 residues. Germline V gene sequence: CDR1 SGHRS, CDR2 YFSETQ. After removal of 3 bases from V and 1 base from J, the junction contained 7 bases not matched to a gene. CDR3 loop: CASSWALAGTQETQYF. The CDR3 bases are TGCGCCAGCAGCTGGGCGCTAGCGGGGACCCAAGAGACCCAGTACTTC.

A few counts support this clonotype. This chain joins TRBV27 and TRBJ2-1; 7 positions agree with TRBD1. The CDR3 extends over 14 amino acids. Germline V gene lookup returns CDR1 MNHEY and CDR2 SMNVEV (reference sequence). Trimming at V came to 2 bases and at J to 5 bases, leaving 3 bases not matched to a gene. CDR3 region: CASSLNRGNNEQFF. Here the CDR3 DNA reads TGTGCCAGCAGTTTAAACAGGGGAAACAATGAGCAGTTCTTC.

J is TRBJ2-1 and V is TRBV2; D possibly corresponds to TRBD2 (6 bases). The CDR3 contains 15 residues. In germline, CDR1 is SNHLY, CDR2 FYNNEI. V was shortened by 2 bases and J by 3 bases, with 11 bases between the two germline ends. The DNA for the CDR3 is TGTGCCAGCAGTGAAATCGGGGGAGACTACAATGAGCAGTTCTTC. Its protein product is CASSEIGGDYNEQFF.

V and J are TRBV3-1 and TRBJ2-4; 8 nucleotides match TRBD2. Germline CDR1 reads LGHDT; CDR2 reads YNNKEL (reference sequence). This CDR3 spans 15 amino acids. The V gene end was trimmed by 1 base and the J gene end by 8 bases; junction bases not matched to a gene: 7. Written as DNA, the CDR3 is TGTGCCAGCAGCCAAGCGGGGGGGCTACGGGACATTCAGTACTTC. Translating gives CASSQAGGLRDIQYF.

In this sample, this clonotype turned up many times. The chain has TRBV12-3 or TRBV12-4 and TRBJ2-3; D gene unclear. The CDR3 loop spans 14 amino acids. Trimming removed 7 bases at V and 0 bases at J, with 11 bases between. Here the CDR3 reads CASTPGRSTDTQYF. The CDR3 DNA follows: TGTGCCAGCACCCCTGGGCGTAGCACAGATACGCAGTATTTT.

V and J are TRBV12-3 or TRBV12-4 and TRBJ1-5; D uncertain. V was shortened by 3 bases and J by 3 bases, with 9 bases between the two germline ends. This CDR3 is built from 14 residues. The CDR3 nucleotides are TGTGCCAGCAGTTTTGGGAGAGTCAATCAGCCCCAGCATTTT. It codes for CASSFGRVNQPQHF.

J is TRBJ2-6 and V is TRBV12-3 or TRBV12-4; D unclear. The CDR3 has 15 residues. Deletions cut 3 bases from V and 1 base from J, with 7 bases between. CDR3 DNA: TGTGCCAGCAGTTTGCGGCTTTCTGGGGCCAACGTCCTGACTTTC. Its protein is CASSLRLSGANVLTF.

The sample holds many counts of this clonotype. This sequence joins TRBV5-1 and TRBJ1-4; D is ambiguous. V lost 3 bases, J lost 8 bases, and 11 bases lay in between. Germline V lookup: CDR1 SGHRS, CDR2 YFSETQ. This CDR3 has 13 residues. CDR3 in DNA: TGCGCCAGCAGCTATACTGTGGACGAAAAACTGTTTTTT. Encoded protein: CASSYTVDEKLFF.

This clonotype was observed a few times. The chain recombines TRBV20-1 with TRBJ2-5; 8 bases map to TRBD2. The CDR3 is 14 amino acids. Germline V gene sequence: CDR1 DFQATT, CDR2 SNEGSKA (reference sequence). V shed 3 bases, J shed 2 bases, and the junction held 5 bases outside the gene matches. The CDR3 DNA is TGCAGTGCTAGGGCCGGGGGGGCACAAGAGACCCAGTACTTC. It translates to CSARAGGAQETQYF.

The rearrangement links TRBV6-6 to TRBJ1-1; no definite D call. CDR1 MNHNY and CDR2 SVGAGI come from the germline V gene (reference sequence). The CDR3 extends over 14 amino acids. Trimming left V 2 bases short and J 4 bases short, with 11 bases between. CDR3 loop: CASSYDHRSTEAFF. CDR3 bases: TGTGCCAGCAGTTACGATCATAGGAGCACTGAAGCTTTCTTT.

The genes are TRBV13 and TRBJ2-5, with 9 bases matching TRBD1. Germline V gives CDR1 PRHDT, CDR2 FYEKMQ (reference sequence). The CDR3 loop spans 15 amino acids. The V and J ends lost 4 bases and 5 bases, in that order; junction bases with no gene match: 8. DNA of the CDR3: TGTGCCAGCAGCTACAGGGGGCGAGGATATGAGACCCAGTACTTC. Protein product: CASSYRGRGYETQYF.

This clonotype occurred many times. This chain uses TRBV20-1 with TRBJ1-1, with D hard to call. From germline, CDR1 is DFQATT and CDR2 SNEGSKA (reference sequence). Trimming took off 1 base at V and 4 bases at J, with 4 bases between the two ends. The CDR3 contains 11 residues. CDR3 sequence (DNA): TGCAGTGCTAGAGGGGGCACTGAAGCTTTCTTT. Amino acids: CSARGGTEAFF.

The chain links TRBV7-2 to TRBJ2-5, with D tentatively TRBD2 (6 bases). V shed 8 bases and J shed 7 bases, with 26 bases lying between them. Looked up from germline, CDR1 is SGHTA and CDR2 is FQGNSA. The CDR3 is made up of 16 amino acids. The CDR3 bases are TGTGCCAGCGGCACAACTCCGGGACTCCAAGTCGGGACCCAGTACTTC. This encodes CASGTTPGLQVGTQYF.

This clonotype was seen many times. V usage is TRBV12-3 or TRBV12-4 and J usage is TRBJ1-2, with D hard to call. V dropped 8 bases and J dropped 2 bases, with 15 bases sitting between them. This CDR3 region has 14 residues. The CDR3 DNA reads TGTGCCAGCTCTAACCCCCCACAGAACTATGGCTACACCTTC. Residues: CASSNPPQNYGYTF.

The chain recombines TRBV6-5 with TRBJ2-2; D call uncertain. CDR3 length equals 15 residues. Germline CDR1 MNHEY, CDR2 SVGAGI. V lost 2 bases and J 0 bases, leaving 7 bases between the germline ends. The CDR3 sequence: CASSYVAANTGELFF. DNA for the CDR3: TGTGCCAGCAGTTACGTGGCAGCGAACACCGGGGAGCTGTTTTTT.

V gene TRBV15 combines with J gene TRBJ1-6; TRBD1 is a possible D gene (5 bases). Germline V gene sequence: CDR1 LNHNV, CDR2 YYDKDF (reference sequence). The CDR3 length is 17 residues. Trimming took off 2 bases at V and 6 bases at J, with 17 bases between the two ends. This CDR3 reads CATSRSLTGTINSPLHF. CDR3 nucleotide sequence: TGTGCCACCAGCAGATCTCTAACCGGGACGATTAATTCACCCCTCCACTTT.

This CDR3 is CASSLMGHPTEEQYF. The CDR3 DNA follows: TGTGCCAGCAGCTTAATGGGACATCCGACGGAGGAGCAGTACTTC. The chain couples TRBV13 to TRBJ2-7, with a tentative D call TRBD1 (6 bases). This CDR3 is built from 15 residues. From germline, CDR1 is PRHDT and CDR2 FYEKMQ (reference sequence). V dropped 2 bases and J dropped 7 bases, with 18 bases sitting between them.

At least ten counts were recorded for this clonotype. The rearrangement links TRBV5-1 to TRBJ1-1, with D maybe TRBD1 (5 bases). CDR1 SGHRS and CDR2 YFSETQ come from the germline V gene. CDR3 length: 17 residues. V was shortened by 4 bases and J by 6 bases, with 25 bases between the two germline ends. CDR3 amino acids: CASSLDGTPSNRPEAFF. As DNA, the CDR3 is TGCGCCAGCAGCCTTGACGGGACCCCATCAAACCGGCCTGAAGCTTTCTTT.

This clonotype was found a few times. The rearrangement links TRBV5-1 to TRBJ2-3; 10 bases are shared with TRBD2. This CDR3 spans 15 amino acids. Germline CDR1 and CDR2: SGHRS and YFSETQ. V gave up 0 bases and J gave up 4 bases; unmatched junction bases: 2. CDR3 DNA: TGCGCCAGCAGCTTGGCTAGCGGGGGTGCAGATACGCAGTATTTT. The encoded protein is CASSLASGGADTQYF.